This TCR beta chain was identified in a study of low-dose radiotherapy and immunotherapy resistance in tumors. Overall study: Per fraction, Cohort 1 was given 0.5 Gy every 2 weeks, for a total of 6.5 Gy. The study gave Cohort 2 1 Gy per fraction every two weeks, totaling 13 Gy over 26 weeks.

This clonotype was picked up many times. Time point: before trial treatment. V lost 0 bases to trimming and J lost 2 bases, with 10 bases between them. The CDR3 runs 16 residues. CDR1 MNHEY and CDR2 SVGEGT come from the germline V gene. TRAV- and TRBV-specific primers were used for first-strand cDNA, which covered alpha and beta chains. Amplification of TCRs used a constant-region primer and V-primer adapter for 20 PCR cycles. One entry per CDR3 protein results from TCRdb running MiXCR on the reads. This sample has tens of thousands of distinct CDR3 sequences, with roughly 31% found just once. J is TRBJ2-2 and V is TRBV6-2 or TRBV6-3; tentatively, D is TRBD2 (6 bases). The source is a female donor with ovarian cancer. Sequenced material: PBMCs, taken before treatment. CDR3 nucleotide sequence: TGTGCCAGCAGTTACTCTCCCGGGAGAAACACCGGGGAGCTGTTTTTT. This sequence encodes CASSYSPGRNTGELFF.